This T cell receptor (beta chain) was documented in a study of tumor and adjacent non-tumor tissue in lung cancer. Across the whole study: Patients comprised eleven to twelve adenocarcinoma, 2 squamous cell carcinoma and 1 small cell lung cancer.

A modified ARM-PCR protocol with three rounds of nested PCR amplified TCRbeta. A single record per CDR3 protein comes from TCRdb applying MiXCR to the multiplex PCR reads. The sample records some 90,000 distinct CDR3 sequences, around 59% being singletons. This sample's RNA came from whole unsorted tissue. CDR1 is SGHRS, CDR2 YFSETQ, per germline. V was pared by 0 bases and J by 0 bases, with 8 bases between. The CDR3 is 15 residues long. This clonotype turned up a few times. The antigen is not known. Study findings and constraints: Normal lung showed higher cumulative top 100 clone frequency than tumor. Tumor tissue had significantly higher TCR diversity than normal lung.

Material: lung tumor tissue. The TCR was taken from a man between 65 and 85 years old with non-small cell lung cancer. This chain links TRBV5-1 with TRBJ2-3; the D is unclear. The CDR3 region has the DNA TGCGCCAGCAGCTTGGATGACACAAGCACAGATACGCAGTATTTT. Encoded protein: CASSLDDTSTDTQYF.